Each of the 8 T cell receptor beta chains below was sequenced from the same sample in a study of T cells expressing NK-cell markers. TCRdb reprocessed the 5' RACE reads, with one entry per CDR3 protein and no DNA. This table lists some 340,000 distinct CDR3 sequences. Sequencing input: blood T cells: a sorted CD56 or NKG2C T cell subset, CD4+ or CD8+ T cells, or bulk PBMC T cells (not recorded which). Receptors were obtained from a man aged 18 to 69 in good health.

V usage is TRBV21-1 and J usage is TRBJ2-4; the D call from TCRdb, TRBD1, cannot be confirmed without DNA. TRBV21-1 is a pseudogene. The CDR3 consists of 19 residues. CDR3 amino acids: CASSKVGGAPPLAKNIQYF.

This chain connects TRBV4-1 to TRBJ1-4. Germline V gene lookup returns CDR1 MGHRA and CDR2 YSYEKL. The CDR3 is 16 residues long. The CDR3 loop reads CASSQVYPATNEKLFF.

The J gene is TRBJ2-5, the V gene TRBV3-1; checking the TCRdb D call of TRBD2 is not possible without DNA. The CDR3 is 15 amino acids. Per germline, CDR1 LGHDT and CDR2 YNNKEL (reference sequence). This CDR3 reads CASRFIAGGEETQYF.

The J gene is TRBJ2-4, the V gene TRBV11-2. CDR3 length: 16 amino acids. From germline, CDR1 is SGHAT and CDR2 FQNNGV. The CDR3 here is CASSLERLIAKNIQYF.

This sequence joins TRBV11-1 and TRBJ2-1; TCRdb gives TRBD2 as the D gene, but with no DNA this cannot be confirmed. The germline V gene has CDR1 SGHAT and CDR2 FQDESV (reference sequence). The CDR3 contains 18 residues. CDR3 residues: CASDPGLVLESSYNEQFF.

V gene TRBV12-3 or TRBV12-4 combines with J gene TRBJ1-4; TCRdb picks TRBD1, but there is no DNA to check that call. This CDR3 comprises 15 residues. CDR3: CASSFRDRDGEKLFF.

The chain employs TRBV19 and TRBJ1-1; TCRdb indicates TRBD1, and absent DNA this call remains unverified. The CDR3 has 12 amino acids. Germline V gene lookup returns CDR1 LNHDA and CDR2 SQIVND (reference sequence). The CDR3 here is CASQRGHTEAFF.

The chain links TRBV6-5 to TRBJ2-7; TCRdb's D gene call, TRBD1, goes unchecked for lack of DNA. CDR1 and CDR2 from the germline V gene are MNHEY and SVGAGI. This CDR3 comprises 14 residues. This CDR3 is CASIKGGNSYEQYF.